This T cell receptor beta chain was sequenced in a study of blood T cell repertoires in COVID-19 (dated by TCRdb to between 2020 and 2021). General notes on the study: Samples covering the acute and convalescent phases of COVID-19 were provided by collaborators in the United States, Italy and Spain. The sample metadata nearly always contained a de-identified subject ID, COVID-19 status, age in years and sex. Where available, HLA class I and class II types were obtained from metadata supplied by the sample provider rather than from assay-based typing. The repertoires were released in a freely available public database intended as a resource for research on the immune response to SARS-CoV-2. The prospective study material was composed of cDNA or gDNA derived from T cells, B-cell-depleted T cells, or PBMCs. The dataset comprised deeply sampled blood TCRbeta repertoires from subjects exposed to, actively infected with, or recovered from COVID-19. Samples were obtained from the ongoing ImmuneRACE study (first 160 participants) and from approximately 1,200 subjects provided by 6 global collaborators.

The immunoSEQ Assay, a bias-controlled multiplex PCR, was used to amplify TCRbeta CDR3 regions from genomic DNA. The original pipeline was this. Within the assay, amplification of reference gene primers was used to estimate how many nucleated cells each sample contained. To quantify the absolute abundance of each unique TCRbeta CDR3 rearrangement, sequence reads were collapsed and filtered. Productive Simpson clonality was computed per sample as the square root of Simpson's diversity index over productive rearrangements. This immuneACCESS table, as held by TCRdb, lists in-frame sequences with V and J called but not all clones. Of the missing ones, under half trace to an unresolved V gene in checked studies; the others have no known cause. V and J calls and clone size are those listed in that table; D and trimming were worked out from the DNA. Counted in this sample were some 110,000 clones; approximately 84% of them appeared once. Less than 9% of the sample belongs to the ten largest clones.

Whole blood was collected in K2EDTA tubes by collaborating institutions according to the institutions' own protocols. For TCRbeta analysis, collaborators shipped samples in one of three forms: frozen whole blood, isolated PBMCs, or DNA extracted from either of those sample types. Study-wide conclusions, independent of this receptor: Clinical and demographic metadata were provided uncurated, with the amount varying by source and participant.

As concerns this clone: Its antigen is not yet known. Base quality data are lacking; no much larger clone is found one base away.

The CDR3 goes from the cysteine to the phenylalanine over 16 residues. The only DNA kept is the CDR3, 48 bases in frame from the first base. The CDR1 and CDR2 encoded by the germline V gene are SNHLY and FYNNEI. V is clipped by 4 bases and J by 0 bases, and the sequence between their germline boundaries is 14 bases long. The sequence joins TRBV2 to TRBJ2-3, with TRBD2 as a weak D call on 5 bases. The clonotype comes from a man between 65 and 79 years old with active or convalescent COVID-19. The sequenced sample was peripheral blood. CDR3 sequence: CASSGSSGLSTDTQYF. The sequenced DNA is TGTGCCAGCAGTGGATCCAGCGGACTGAGCACAGATACGCAGTATTTT.